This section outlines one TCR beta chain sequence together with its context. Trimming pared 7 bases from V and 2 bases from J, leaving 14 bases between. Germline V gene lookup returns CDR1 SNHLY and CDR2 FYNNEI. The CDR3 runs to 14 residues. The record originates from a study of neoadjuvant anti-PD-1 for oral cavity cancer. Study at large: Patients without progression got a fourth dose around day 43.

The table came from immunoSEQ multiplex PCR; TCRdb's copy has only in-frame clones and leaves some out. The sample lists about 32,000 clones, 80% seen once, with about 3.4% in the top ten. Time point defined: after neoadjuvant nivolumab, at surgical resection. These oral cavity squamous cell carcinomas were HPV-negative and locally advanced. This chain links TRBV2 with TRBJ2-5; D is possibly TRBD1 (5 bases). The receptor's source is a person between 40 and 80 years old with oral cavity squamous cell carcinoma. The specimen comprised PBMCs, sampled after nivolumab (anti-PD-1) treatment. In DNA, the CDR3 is TGTGCCAGCAAAACAGGCTCCGGGCAAGAGACCCAGTACTTC. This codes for CASKTGSGQETQYF.